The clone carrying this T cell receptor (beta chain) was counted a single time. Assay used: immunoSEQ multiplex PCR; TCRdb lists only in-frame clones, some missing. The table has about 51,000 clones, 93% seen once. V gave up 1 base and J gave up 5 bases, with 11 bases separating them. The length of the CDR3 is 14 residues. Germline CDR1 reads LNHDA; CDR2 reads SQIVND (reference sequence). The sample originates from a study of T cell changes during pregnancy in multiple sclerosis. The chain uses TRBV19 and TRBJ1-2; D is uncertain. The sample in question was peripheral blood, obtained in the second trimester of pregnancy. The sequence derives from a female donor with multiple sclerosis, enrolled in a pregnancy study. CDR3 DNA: TGTGCCAGTAGTATAGGATCCCTAAATTATGGCTACACCTTC. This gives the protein CASSIGSLNYGYTF.